The rows below give T cell receptor beta chains drawn from one sample of a study of CD8 T cells in ankylosing spondylitis. TCRdb re-called the 5' RACE reads through MiXCR, storing one row per CDR3 protein. The sample shows roughly 300,000 distinct CDR3 sequences, roughly 8% of them seen only once. The sequencing input was blood, either unsorted or a sorted T cell fraction (not recorded which). These receptors all come from a male donor with ankylosing spondylitis. Each CDR3 is given with its conserved first and last residue. Fields, in order: J gene, V gene, CDR3 length, CDR3 protein.

TRBJ1-5,TRBV7-9,13,CASSHDSNQPQHF
TRBJ2-7,TRBV6-5,16,CASSLVPGQSSYEQYF
TRBJ2-7,TRBV4-1,14,CASSHVRASYEQYF
TRBJ1-3,TRBV20-1,13,CSAIKSSGNTIYF
TRBJ1-4,TRBV3-1,13,CASSPPYGEKLFF
TRBJ2-7,TRBV7-2,15,CASSPRAGLSYEQYF
TRBJ2-1,TRBV5-1,14,CASSLGQGHNEQFF
TRBJ2-5,TRBV19,19,CASPSEGRQIPGAVETQYF
TRBJ2-3,TRBV5-1,15,CASSHPRAPRDTQYF
TRBJ1-1,TRBV20-1,13,CSARSIFNTEAFF
TRBJ2-1,TRBV20-1,16,CSARIPSGGAYNEQFF
TRBJ1-4,TRBV12-3/TRBV12-4,11,CASSHTEKLFF
TRBJ2-1,TRBV14,15,CASSRPGSVYNEQFF
TRBJ1-5,TRBV7-9,13,CATRDGPNQPQHF
TRBJ2-7,TRBV6-5,14,CASSYSGGSYEQYF
TRBJ2-7,TRBV20-1,12,CSARATWYEQYF
TRBJ2-3,TRBV29-1,14,CSASSGSGTDTQYF
TRBJ1-5,TRBV6-1,14,CASSRTPQGQPQHF
TRBJ2-1,TRBV7-2,13,CASSLIRHSEQFF
TRBJ2-7,TRBV12-3/TRBV12-4,14,CASSSGLAGPWQYF
TRBJ2-1,TRBV2,15,CASSESGVRHNEQFF
TRBJ2-1,TRBV25-1,14,CASSRPGQYNEQFF
TRBJ2-3,TRBV29-1,13,CSVRREVTDTQYF
TRBJ2-1,TRBV29-1,14,CSVDVAGGSNEQFF
TRBJ2-7,TRBV5-1,15,CASSLQTSGSYEQYF
TRBJ1-5,TRBV14,12,CASSRGREPQHF
TRBJ2-7,TRBV5-4,16,CASSSRYGTSGTEQYF